A single sample gave rise to the 31 T cell receptor beta chains below, sequenced in a study of blood T cell repertoires in COVID-19. The repertoire was sequenced with immunoSEQ multiplex PCR; TCRdb's copy has only in-frame clones and lacks some. This table holds 200,000 to 250,000 clones, over 75% found once. Sequences were obtained from PBMCs or T cells enriched from blood (not recorded which). The source is a woman aged 55-70 years who had recovered from COVID-19.

This clone occurred a few times. The V and J genes are TRBV19 and TRBJ1-1, with 9 bases identical to TRBD1. The CDR3 totals 15 residues. Looked up from germline, CDR1 is LNHDA and CDR2 is SQIVND (reference sequence). The ends lost 5 bases at V and 5 bases at J; junction bases unmatched: 9. CDR3 bases: TGTGCCAGTAGTTCCCTCGGACAGGGGCGGACTGAAGCTTTCTTT. It translates to CASSSLGQGRTEAFF.

This clone came up a few times. Additional DNA sequences in this sample encode the identical CDR3. V usage is TRBV4-3 and J usage is TRBJ1-4; the match to TRBD1 covers 9 bases. Germline assignment: CDR1 LGHNA and CDR2 YSLEER. The CDR3 runs 16 residues. V shed 1 base, J shed 4 bases, and the junction held 4 bases outside the gene matches. The chain's CDR3 is CASSQGVTGGNEKLFF. In DNA, the CDR3 is TGCGCCAGCAGCCAAGGGGTGACAGGGGGTAATGAAAAACTGTTTTTT.

V usage is TRBV6-2 or TRBV6-3 and J usage is TRBJ2-7, with D tentatively TRBD2 (5 bases). CDR3 size: 14 residues. Germline CDR1 is MNHEY and CDR2 is SVGEGT. Trimming removed 4 bases at V and 6 bases at J, with 16 bases between. The CDR3 protein is CASSSGGPAREQYF. The CDR3 DNA sequence: TGTGCCAGCAGTTCGGGCGGGCCAGCCCGCGAGCAGTACTTC.

The chain recombines TRBV4-3 with TRBJ1-6; 9 bases line up with TRBD1. The CDR3 runs 15 residues. With 3 bases clipped from V and 11 bases from J, the junction kept 8 bases outside the gene matches. Germline V CDR1 and CDR2: LGHNA, YSLEER. The CDR3 DNA reads TGCGCCAGCAGCCAGGTCACAGGGGGCACGACACCCCTCCACTTT. It yields the protein CASSQVTGGTTPLHF.

The sample holds one count of this clone. The genes are TRBV11-2 and TRBJ1-1; TRBD1 matches 9 bases. The CDR3 contains 13 residues. In germline, CDR1 is SGHAT, CDR2 FQNNGV. The trim removed 4 bases at V and 9 bases at J, leaving 6 bases unmatched. The CDR3 reads CASSWDRDGQAFF. For the CDR3, the DNA is TGTGCCAGCAGCTGGGACAGGGACGGCCAAGCTTTCTTT.

In its sample, this clone was seen a few times. This chain connects TRBV19 to TRBJ2-6; TRBD1 matches 8 bases. The CDR3 has 18 residues. V was pared by 5 bases and J by 2 bases, with 11 bases of the junction left unmatched. CDR1 LNHDA and CDR2 SQIVND come from the germline V gene (reference sequence). CDR3 residues: CASSPHRQGAAGANVLTF. For the CDR3, the DNA is TGTGCCAGTAGTCCCCACCGGCAGGGGGCCGCTGGGGCCAACGTCCTGACTTTC.

The chain carries TRBV21-1 and TRBJ2-3; the table's D call TRBD2 went unverified against the DNA. TRBV21-1 is classified as a pseudogene. The CDR3 has 19 residues. The DNA of the CDR3 is TGTGCCAGCAGCAATCGCCCAGATAGCGGGAGCATAAGCACAGATACGCAGTATTTT. This encodes CASSNRPDSGSISTDTQYF.

The chain joins TRBV5-6 to TRBJ1-6, with TRBD1 matching over 11 bases. Germline-derived CDR1 and CDR2 are SGHDT and YYEEEE. Trimming took 3 bases from V and 7 from J; bases not matched to a gene: 9. The CDR3 loop spans 17 amino acids. The CDR3 region has the DNA TGTGCCAGCAGCTCCCTGGGGACAGGGGGATCGAATTCACCCCTCCACTTT. It codes for CASSSLGTGGSNSPLHF.

The rearrangement joins TRBV2 to TRBJ2-7, with 7 bases matching TRBD1. Per germline, CDR1 SNHLY and CDR2 FYNNEI. V lost 3 bases to trimming and J lost 6 bases; unmatched junction nucleotides: 8. The CDR3 has 14 residues. CDR3 coding DNA: TGTGCCAGCAGTGACGAGGGGGCGGTAGGCGAGCAGTACTTC. This sequence encodes CASSDEGAVGEQYF.

J is TRBJ1-1 and V is TRBV7-3, with a weak D call TRBD1 (6 bases). V lost 6 bases and J lost 4, with 15 bases in between. Germline CDR1 is SGHTA and CDR2 is FQGTGA. The CDR3 runs to 14 residues. CDR3 amino acids: CASSYQGLGTEAFF. In nucleotides, the CDR3 is TGTGCCAGCAGTTACCAGGGGTTAGGCACTGAAGCTTTCTTT.

This sequence joins TRBV6-6 and TRBJ1-3; 8 positions agree with TRBD1. The CDR3 runs to 17 residues. Per germline, CDR1 MNHNY and CDR2 SVGAGI (reference sequence). V shed 5 bases, J shed 0 bases, and the junction held 9 bases outside the gene matches. Here the CDR3 DNA reads TGTGCCAGCAGTCGATCCAGGACAGGGTACTCTGGAAACACCATATATTTT. Protein: CASSRSRTGYSGNTIYF.

This clone was counted once. The gene calls are TRBV5-1 and TRBJ2-7, with TRBD1 matching 7 bases. The trim removed 2 bases at V and 2 bases at J, leaving 4 bases unmatched. This CDR3 has 14 residues. Germline V gene lookup returns CDR1 SGHRS and CDR2 YFSETQ. The CDR3 DNA reads as TGCGCCAGCAGCTTAGGACAGGATACCTACGAGCAGTACTTC. It encodes CASSLGQDTYEQYF.

The gene calls are TRBV14 and TRBJ1-1, with TRBD1 matching 7 bases. Trimming removed 4 bases from V and 1 base from J; junction bases left unmatched: 3. The CDR3 contains 14 residues. Germline CDR1 SGHDN, CDR2 FVKESK. For the CDR3, the DNA is TGTGCCAGCAGCCCGAGGACAGGGAACACTGAAGCTTTCTTT. It translates to CASSPRTGNTEAFF. Full variable domain (rest looked up from reference TRBV14 and TRBJ1-1): EAGVTQFPSHSVIEKGQTVTLRCDPISGHDNLYWYRRVMGKEIKFLLHFVKESKQDESGMPNNRFLAERTGGTYSTLKVQPAELEDSGVYFCASSPRTGNTEAFFGQGTRLTVV.

The rearrangement uses TRBV19 and TRBJ1-5; D gene ambiguous. The CDR3 contains 14 residues. V lost 9 bases to trimming and J lost 5 bases, with 17 bases between them. CDR1 is LNHDA, CDR2 SQIVND, per germline (reference sequence). CDR3 protein: CASVRSGLDQPQHF. CDR3 coding DNA: TGTGCCAGCGTGAGAAGCGGGCTGGATCAGCCCCAGCATTTT.

This chain joins TRBV27 and TRBJ2-7, with TRBD1 as a possible D gene (6 bases). Germline V gene lookup returns CDR1 MNHEY and CDR2 SMNVEV (reference sequence). Trimming removed 6 bases at V and 7 bases at J, with 19 bases between. This CDR3 has 14 residues. The CDR3 is CASSAGVPSGEQYF. The DNA for the CDR3 is TGTGCCAGCAGCGCAGGGGTCCCATCGGGTGAGCAGTACTTC.

V and J are TRBV5-4 and TRBJ1-2, with 8 positions matching TRBD1. The germline CDR1 and CDR2 sequences are SGHNT and YYREEE (reference sequence). This CDR3 has 14 amino acids. V gave up 1 base and J gave up 3 bases; unmatched junction bases: 2. The CDR3: CASSLTGQDYGYTF. In DNA, the CDR3 is TGTGCCAGCAGCTTGACGGGACAGGACTATGGCTACACCTTC.

V gene TRBV4-1 combines with J gene TRBJ1-1, with D unresolved. Germline V CDR1 and CDR2: MGHRA, YSYEKL. Trimming cost V 1 base and J 1 base, with 4 bases left between them. There are 13 residues in the CDR3. The CDR3 loop reads CASSQVQNTEAFF. The CDR3 DNA reads TGCGCCAGCAGCCAAGTTCAGAACACTGAAGCTTTCTTT.

This clone has more than one count but fewer than ten. The chain carries TRBV6-2 or TRBV6-3 and TRBJ1-1; possible D gene TRBD1, 6 bases. V was shortened by 2 bases and J by 0 bases, with 13 bases between the two germline ends. The CDR3 is made up of 16 amino acids. From germline, CDR1 is MNHEY and CDR2 SVGEGT. For the CDR3, the DNA is TGTGCCAGCAGTTACCTAGAGGGACATCTGAACACTGAAGCTTTCTTT. Its protein product is CASSYLEGHLNTEAFF.

This clone was observed once. This chain joins TRBV5-4 and TRBJ2-7, with TRBD1 identical over 7 bases. The CDR3 extends over 15 amino acids. The germline V gene encodes CDR1 SGHNT and CDR2 YYREEE (reference sequence). With 3 bases clipped from V and 3 bases from J, the junction kept 9 bases outside the gene matches. The CDR3 protein is CASSSTPGQLYEQYF. The CDR3 DNA is TGTGCCAGCAGCTCTACACCGGGACAGCTCTACGAGCAGTACTTC. Together with reference TRBV5-4 and TRBJ2-7, the CDR3 gives the full variable domain: ETGVTQSPTHLIKTRGQQVTLRCSSQSGHNTVSWYQQALGQGPQFIFQYYREEENGRGNFPPRFSGLQFPNYSSELNVNALELDDSALYLCASSSTPGQLYEQYFGPGTRLTVT.

The gene calls are TRBV4-3 and TRBJ2-2; TRBD2 matches 8 bases. Trimming took 4 bases from V and 4 from J; bases not matched to a gene: 14. The CDR3 spans 18 residues. CDR1 LGHNA and CDR2 YSLEER come from the germline V gene. The CDR3 nucleotides read TGCGCCAGCAGCCTCCCCCCCGGCGGGGGGACTCTCACCGGGGAGCTGTTTTTT. Translation gives CASSLPPGGGTLTGELFF.

The chain links TRBV11-2 to TRBJ2-1; 8 positions match TRBD1. Per germline, CDR1 SGHAT and CDR2 FQNNGV. This CDR3 is 11 amino acids long. V lost 4 bases, J lost 15 bases, and 5 bases stayed unmatched. The CDR3 is CASSSGGRTFF. The CDR3 DNA sequence: TGTGCCAGCAGCTCAGGGGGCCGCACGTTCTTC.

This CDR3 is CSVEVGQGAAEAFF. The CDR3 DNA reads as TGCAGCGTTGAAGTAGGACAGGGGGCGGCTGAAGCTTTCTTT. The chain couples TRBV29-1 to TRBJ1-1; 11 bases line up with TRBD1. V was pared by 1 base and J by 6 bases, with 4 bases of the junction left unmatched. CDR3 length: 14 residues. Germline V gene sequence: CDR1 SQVTM, CDR2 ANQGSEA.

The V and J genes are TRBV4-3 and TRBJ1-4, with TRBD1 as a possible D gene (5 bases). There are 14 residues in the CDR3. V lost 0 bases and J lost 10, with 12 bases in between. Germline-derived CDR1 and CDR2 are LGHNA and YSLEER. The CDR3 spells CASSQDRSTGKLFF. The CDR3 DNA reads as TGCGCCAGCAGCCAAGATCGCTCAACAGGAAAACTGTTTTTT.

V gene TRBV18 combines with J gene TRBJ1-4; 7 bases agree with TRBD1. V was clipped by 8 bases and J by 6 bases; unmatched bases: 9. The CDR3 totals 14 residues. CDR1 is KGHSH, CDR2 LQKENI, per germline. CDR3: CASRVRGQDEKLFF. The DNA of the CDR3 is TGTGCCAGCCGAGTGAGGGGGCAAGATGAAAAACTGTTTTTT.

This clone has a handful of counts. The genes are TRBV11-2 and TRBJ1-2, with 8 bases aligning to TRBD1. From germline, CDR1 is SGHAT and CDR2 FQNNGV. After removal of 5 bases from V and 4 bases from J, the junction contained 6 bases not matched to a gene. This CDR3 region has 14 residues. The CDR3 sequence: CASSPGQGIYGYTF. The CDR3 bases are TGTGCCAGCAGCCCCGGACAGGGAATCTATGGCTACACCTTC.

This chain connects TRBV20-1 to TRBJ1-1; D possibly corresponds to TRBD1 (6 bases). The V gene's germline CDR1 is DFQATT and CDR2 SNEGSKA (reference sequence). The CDR3 is 14 residues long. With 3 bases removed from V and 3 bases from J, the gap between germline ends came to 14 bases. The CDR3: CSASGLGADTEAFF. CDR3 DNA: TGCAGTGCTAGTGGACTGGGGGCCGACACTGAAGCTTTCTTT.

This clone was observed once. The rearrangement joins TRBV2 to TRBJ1-2; 9 bases match TRBD1. V lost 4 bases to trimming and J lost 3 bases; unmatched junction nucleotides: 9. Germline V CDR1 and CDR2: SNHLY, FYNNEI. The CDR3 is 16 amino acids. CDR3 DNA sequence: TGTGCCAGCAGTGGGGGGTCGGGACAGGGTGACTATGGCTACACCTTC. This translates into CASSGGSGQGDYGYTF.

The chain has TRBV29-1 and TRBJ2-7, with D possibly matching TRBD2 (6 bases). Germline V gives CDR1 SQVTM, CDR2 ANQGSEA. V lost 1 base and J lost 0, with 10 bases in between. There are 14 residues in the CDR3. CDR3: CSVEVEGSSYEQYF. The DNA for the CDR3 is TGCAGCGTTGAAGTGGAGGGTTCCTCCTACGAGCAGTACTTC.

This clone came up once. V usage is TRBV19 and J usage is TRBJ1-5, with D hard to call. V lost 3 bases, J lost 3 bases, and 9 bases lay in between. Germline CDR1 LNHDA, CDR2 SQIVND (reference sequence). The CDR3 covers 14 residues. For the CDR3, the DNA is TGTGCCAGTAGTATCAGGACTTACAATCAGCCCCAGCATTTT. This encodes CASSIRTYNQPQHF.

The chain uses TRBV6-1 and TRBJ1-2; 9 bases are shared with TRBD1. The germline V gene encodes CDR1 MNHNS and CDR2 SASEGT. V shed 2 bases and J 4 bases; nucleotides not matched to a gene: 5. The CDR3 contains 15 residues. The CDR3 nucleotides read TGTGCCAGCAGTGAAAACACAGGGGGCCTCTATGGCTACACCTTC. It translates to CASSENTGGLYGYTF.

Notes on this clone: An end of the junction differs from the germline gene, which may be a read error. V and J are TRBV30 and TRBJ1-2, with TRBD1 as a possible D gene (5 bases). Per the germline V gene, CDR1 is GTSNPN and CDR2 is SVGIG (reference sequence). The CDR3 loop spans 15 amino acids. DNA for the CDR3: TGTGCCTGGAGAAATGAGGGACTGGATGAATATGCCTACACCTTC. Its translation: CAWRNEGLDEYAYTF.